Listed here are 20 T cell receptor beta chains from one sample, sequenced in a study of blood T cell repertoires in COVID-19. Using immunoSEQ multiplex PCR, the repertoire was profiled, and TCRdb retains in-frame clones only, with some absent. Here the sample spans about 200,000 clones, 70% to 85% being singletons. Sample: peripheral blood. The source of these receptors is a human donor in a cohort sampled during active COVID-19.

The chain couples TRBV5-1 to TRBJ1-5; the D gene is possibly TRBD1 (5 bases). This CDR3 comprises 13 residues. Germline V lookup: CDR1 SGHRS, CDR2 YFSETQ. Deletions cut 4 bases from V and 2 bases from J, with 7 bases between. The CDR3 sequence is CASSRGRNQPQHF. In DNA, the CDR3 is TGCGCCAGCAGCAGGGGTCGCAATCAGCCCCAGCATTTT. The full variable domain, rest sourced from reference TRBV5-1 and TRBJ1-5, is KAGVTQTPRYLIKTRGQQVTLSCSPISGHRSVSWYQQTPGQGLQFLFEYFSETQRNKGNFPGRFSGRQFSNSRSEMNVSTLELGDSALYLCASSRGRNQPQHFGDGTRLSIL.

This chain joins TRBV12-5 and TRBJ2-2, with 7 bases fitting TRBD2. The junction had 1 base not matched to a gene; V was cut back by 0 bases and J by 0 bases. The CDR3 totals 16 residues. Germline V gene lookup returns CDR1 LGHNT and CDR2 FRNRAP. The CDR3, as DNA: TGTGCTAGTGGTTTGGTTCTAGCGGCGAACACCGGGGAGCTGTTTTTT. Its protein product is CASGLVLAANTGELFF. The entire variable domain, with the rest obtained from reference TRBV12-5 and TRBJ2-2, is as follows: DARVTQTPRHKVTEMGQEVTMRCQPILGHNTVFWYRQTMMQGLELLAYFRNRAPLDDSGMPKDRFSAEMPDATLATLKIQPSEPRDSAVYFCASGLVLAANTGELFFGEGSRLTVL.

CDR3 region: CASSYSGGNTEAFF. The CDR3 nucleotides are TGTGCCAGCAGTTACTCGGGGGGGAACACTGAAGCTTTCTTT. The chain links TRBV6-6 to TRBJ1-1, with D maybe TRBD1 (5 bases). The germline V and J ends were trimmed by 0 bases and 1 base, with 6 bases remaining between them. CDR1 is MNHNY, CDR2 SVGAGI, per germline (reference sequence). This CDR3 is 14 amino acids long.

The CDR3 loop is CASSLASGSDEQYF. CDR3 nucleotide sequence: TGTGCCAGCAGCTTAGCTAGCGGGAGTGACGAGCAGTACTTC. The chain recombines TRBV7-9 with TRBJ2-7; 9 bases line up with TRBD2. The CDR3 totals 14 residues. The J segment lost 5 bases and the V segment lost 0 bases, leaving 2 bases of the junction unmatched. CDR1 SEHNR and CDR2 FQNEAQ come from the germline V gene (reference sequence).

V and J are TRBV21-1 and TRBJ1-1. TRBV21-1 is given as a pseudogene. The CDR3 has 18 amino acids. For the CDR3, the DNA is TGTGCCAGCCACACAGAGAGGTGTGGTGGGGAGGGGAACACTGAAGCTTTCTTT. Protein sequence: CASHTERCGGEGNTEAFF.

This rearrangement joins TRBV6-6 to TRBJ2-1; weak D call: TRBD2 (6 bases). Germline values: CDR1 MNHNY, CDR2 SVGAGI (reference sequence). The CDR3 sequence is 15 residues long. The V end was cut by 2 bases, the J end by 0 bases, with 8 bases between. CDR3 sequence: CASSYTSPSYNEQFF. The CDR3 DNA is TGTGCCAGCAGTTACACTAGCCCCTCCTACAATGAGCAGTTCTTC.

The chain has TRBV18 and TRBJ2-7; 11 bases are a match to TRBD2. The V gene's germline CDR1 is KGHSH and CDR2 LQKENI. Trimming cost V 5 bases and J 3 bases; bases outside gene matches: 3. The CDR3 totals 14 residues. In nucleotides, the CDR3 is TGTGCCAGCTCAGCCGGGACTAGCGGCTACGAGCAGTACTTC. Its protein product is CASSAGTSGYEQYF. The whole variable domain, remainder taken from reference TRBV18 and TRBJ2-7, is NAGVMQNPRHLVRRRGQEARLRCSPMKGHSHVYWYRQLPEEGLKFMVYLQKENIIDESGMPKERFSAEFPKEGPSILRIQQVVRGDSAAYFCASSAGTSGYEQYFGPGTRLTVT.

The rearrangement uses TRBV11-2 and TRBJ1-2; D remains unclear. CDR3 length equals 14 residues. Trimming removed 1 base at V and 2 bases at J, with 8 bases between. Germline assignment: CDR1 SGHAT and CDR2 FQNNGV. The CDR3 nucleotides read TGTGCCAGCAGCTTAGGTCCGGGGAACTATGGCTACACCTTC. Translation: CASSLGPGNYGYTF.

The chain carries TRBV3-1 (or the pseudogene TRBV3-2) and TRBJ2-7, with 14 nucleotides matching TRBD2. V dropped 0 bases and J dropped 1; count of bases not matched to a gene: 5. From germline, CDR1 is LGHDT and CDR2 YNNKEL (reference sequence). CDR3 length equals 18 residues. The CDR3: CASSQERGLAGVSYEQYF. In DNA, the CDR3 is TGTGCCAGCAGCCAAGAGAGGGGACTAGCGGGAGTTTCCTACGAGCAGTACTTC.

This clone was observed a single time. This chain joins TRBV28 and TRBJ2-7; D not resolved. The germline V and J ends were trimmed by 5 bases and 6 bases, with 8 bases remaining between them. The CDR3 is 11 residues long. Looked up from germline, CDR1 is MDHEN and CDR2 is SYDVKM. CDR3 loop: CASSVTAEQYF. The CDR3 DNA follows: TGTGCCAGCAGTGTAACAGCCGAGCAGTACTTC.

The chain is built from TRBV7-9 and TRBJ1-5; TRBD1 matches at 8 bases. Germline lookup yields CDR1 SEHNR and CDR2 FQNEAQ (reference sequence). Trimming removed 5 bases from V and 1 base from J; junction bases left unmatched: 7. The CDR3 totals 16 residues. CDR3 in amino acids: CASSEDRVPSNQPQHF. The CDR3 DNA is TGTGCCAGCAGCGAGGACAGGGTTCCGAGCAATCAGCCCCAGCATTTT.

The chain is built from TRBV6-6 and TRBJ2-7, with 8 bases lining up with TRBD1. Germline V gene sequence: CDR1 MNHNY, CDR2 SVGAGI (reference sequence). The CDR3 has 15 residues. V gave up 2 bases and J gave up 3 bases; unmatched junction bases: 6. As DNA, the CDR3 is TGTGCCAGCAGTTACCCTGGACAGGGAAACTACGAGCAGTACTTC. This sequence encodes CASSYPGQGNYEQYF.

The chain links TRBV15 to TRBJ1-2, with TRBD1 matching over 8 bases. Germline V CDR1 and CDR2: LNHNV, YYDKDF (reference sequence). The CDR3 runs 13 residues. Trimming cost V 4 bases and J 5 bases; bases outside gene matches: 3. In nucleotides, the CDR3 is TGTGCCACCAGCACGGACAGGGTTTATGGCTACACCTTC. It is translated as CATSTDRVYGYTF.

The chain links TRBV18 to TRBJ2-1; the D gene is possibly TRBD2 (6 bases). V was cut by 4 bases and J by 7 bases, with 20 bases left in between. This CDR3 comprises 16 residues. Germline-derived CDR1 and CDR2 are KGHSH and LQKENI. The chain's CDR3 is CASSLYTRGYGNEQFF. The CDR3 nucleotides read TGTGCCAGCTCACTATACACCCGGGGGTACGGAAATGAGCAGTTCTTC.

The chain has TRBV3-1 (or the pseudogene TRBV3-2) and TRBJ2-7, with 8 bases lining up with TRBD1. V lost 0 bases, J lost 2 bases, and 3 bases stayed unmatched. The CDR3 length is 15 residues. From germline, CDR1 is LGHDT and CDR2 YNNKEL (reference sequence). The CDR3, as DNA: TGTGCCAGCAGCCAAGATAGGACAGGGCCCTACGAGCAGTACTTC. It encodes CASSQDRTGPYEQYF.

The gene calls are TRBV28 and TRBJ2-5, with 7 bases that match TRBD1. This CDR3 is 12 amino acids long. CDR1 is MDHEN, CDR2 SYDVKM, per germline. V trimming: 10 bases; J trimming: 7 bases; junction bases outside the gene matches: 9. This CDR3 reads CATGTGVLTQYF. CDR3 sequence (DNA): TGTGCCACCGGAACAGGGGTATTGACCCAGTACTTC.

This clone was seen a few times. This chain connects TRBV28 to TRBJ2-2; tentatively, D is TRBD1 (5 bases). Germline V gene sequence: CDR1 MDHEN, CDR2 SYDVKM. Between the trimmed V and J ends, which lost 2 bases and 9 bases, there was a span of 7 bases. CDR3 length equals 12 residues. The CDR3 is CASSLGARELFF. CDR3 nucleotide sequence: TGTGCCAGCAGTTTAGGGGCGAGGGAGCTGTTTTTT.

The chain has TRBV24-1 and TRBJ2-1, with no clear D. Germline V gene sequence: CDR1 KGHDR, CDR2 SFDVKD. Trimming took 3 bases from V and 5 from J, leaving 10 bases between them. The CDR3 is made up of 14 amino acids. CDR3 in DNA: TGTGCCACCAGTGATCCGACACCCGACAATGAGCAGTTCTTC. Translating it yields CATSDPTPDNEQFF.

This clone has only a few counts. The rearrangement uses TRBV28 and TRBJ2-2, with a weak D call TRBD2 (5 bases). Germline CDR1 reads MDHEN; CDR2 reads SYDVKM. Trimming took 2 bases from V and 5 from J, leaving 9 bases between them. The CDR3 loop spans 14 amino acids. In nucleotides, the CDR3 is TGTGCCAGCAGTTTAATTTCGGGAACCGGGGAGCTGTTTTTT. As protein: CASSLISGTGELFF.

In this sample, this clone turned up once. This chain's CDR3 is CASSWGLAGDTQYF. DNA for the CDR3: TGTGCCAGCAGCTGGGGACTAGCGGGAGATACGCAGTATTTT. This chain links TRBV13 with TRBJ2-3; TRBD2 matches at 12 bases. Germline CDR1 and CDR2: PRHDT and FYEKMQ (reference sequence). Unmatched junction bases numbered 1, after V lost 4 bases and J lost 5 bases. The length of the CDR3 is 14 residues.